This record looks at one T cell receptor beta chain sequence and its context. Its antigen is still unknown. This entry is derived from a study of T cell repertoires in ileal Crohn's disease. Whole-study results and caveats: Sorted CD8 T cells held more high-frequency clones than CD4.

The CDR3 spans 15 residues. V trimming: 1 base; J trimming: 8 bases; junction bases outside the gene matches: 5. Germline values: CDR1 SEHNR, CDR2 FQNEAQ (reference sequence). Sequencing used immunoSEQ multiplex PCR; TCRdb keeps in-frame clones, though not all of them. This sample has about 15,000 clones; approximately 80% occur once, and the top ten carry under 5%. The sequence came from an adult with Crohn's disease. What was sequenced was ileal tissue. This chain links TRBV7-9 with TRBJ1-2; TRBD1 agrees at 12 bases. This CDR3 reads CASSLGGTGGAGYTF. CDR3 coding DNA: TGTGCCAGCAGCTTAGGAGGGACAGGGGGCGCGGGCTACACCTTC.